The 16 T cell receptor beta chains in this list originate from one sample, sequenced in a study of T-cell memory formation after mild COVID-19. TCRdb reprocessed the 5' RACE reads with MiXCR, giving one entry per CDR3 protein. The sample yields around 400,000 distinct CDR3 sequences, roughly a quarter seen once. Sequences were obtained from PBMCs or a T cell subset sorted from them (not recorded which). The receptors stem from an adult woman who had mild COVID-19 (a few samples of this study predate the infection). Cell type and time point are not known.

This clonotype was picked up a small number of times. This chain's CDR3 is CASSIIWNTEAFF. The CDR3 nucleotides are TGTGCCAGTAGTATCATATGGAACACTGAAGCTTTCTTT. V usage is TRBV19 and J usage is TRBJ1-1; D is ambiguous. This CDR3 has 13 amino acids. Trimming cost V 3 bases and J 1 base, with 6 bases left between them. Per germline, CDR1 LNHDA and CDR2 SQIVND (reference sequence).

V usage is TRBV6-5 and J usage is TRBJ1-2, with D unclear. CDR3 length: 17 amino acids. Germline CDR1 and CDR2: MNHEY and SVGAGI. The V end was cut by 0 bases, the J end by 5 bases, with 19 bases between. The CDR3 DNA follows: TGTGCCAGCAGTTACTCTTTAGTGCGGGGATGGAAGTATGGCTACACCTTC. It yields the protein CASSYSLVRGWKYGYTF.

This clonotype was picked up a small number of times. This chain links TRBV5-1 with TRBJ2-7; unclear D gene. Trimming shortened V by 0 bases and J by 3 bases, and 7 bases separated the two germline ends. Germline CDR1 and CDR2: SGHRS and YFSETQ. This CDR3 is built from 13 residues. The CDR3: CASSLDPLYEQYF. In DNA form, the CDR3 reads TGCGCCAGCAGCTTGGATCCCCTCTACGAGCAGTACTTC. Full variable domain (rest looked up from reference TRBV5-1 and TRBJ2-7): KAGVTQTPRYLIKTRGQQVTLSCSPISGHRSVSWYQQTPGQGLQFLFEYFSETQRNKGNFPGRFSGRQFSNSRSEMNVSTLELGDSALYLCASSLDPLYEQYFGPGTRLTVT.

This clonotype was picked up many times. The chain is built from TRBV20-1 and TRBJ2-7, with 12 bases that match TRBD1. The CDR3 is 17 residues long. CDR1 is DFQATT, CDR2 SNEGSKA, per germline (reference sequence). V shed 0 bases, J shed 1 base, and the junction held 7 bases outside the gene matches. For the CDR3, the DNA is TGCAGTGCTAGAGATCTGGGACAGGGGGCAATTTCCTACGAGCAGTACTTC. This codes for CSARDLGQGAISYEQYF.

The chain joins TRBV28 to TRBJ2-5; D is possibly TRBD1 (7 bases). V was trimmed by 8 bases and J by 2 bases, leaving 21 bases between them. The V gene's germline CDR1 is MDHEN and CDR2 SYDVKM. The CDR3 runs 16 residues. CDR3 sequence: CASRGRETGRQETQYF. In nucleotides, the CDR3 is TGTGCCAGCCGGGGGCGCGAGACAGGGCGGCAAGAGACCCAGTACTTC.

V usage is TRBV12-3 or TRBV12-4 and J usage is TRBJ1-1; D call uncertain. The CDR3 consists of 15 residues. V lost 3 bases and J lost 0, with 11 bases in between. The CDR3 protein is CASSFSPAMNTEAFF. CDR3 bases: TGTGCCAGCAGTTTCAGTCCAGCAATGAACACTGAAGCTTTCTTT.

The genes are TRBV7-2 and TRBJ1-3; tentatively, D is TRBD1 (6 bases). The CDR3 length is 15 residues. Germline CDR1 is SGHTA and CDR2 is FQGNSA. Trimming removed 5 bases at V and 2 bases at J, with 13 bases between. DNA for the CDR3: TGTGCCAGCAGCCGCGACAGGACGCCTGGAAACACCATATATTTT. Encoded protein: CASSRDRTPGNTIYF.

The CDR3, as DNA: TGCGCCAGCAGCTTGGGACAGGGGCCTTGGGAGACCCAGTACTTC. Protein sequence: CASSLGQGPWETQYF. The rearrangement joins TRBV5-1 to TRBJ2-5; 8 bases align to TRBD1. With V trimmed by 0 bases and J by 5 bases, 6 bases remained unmatched. This CDR3 is built from 15 residues. The V gene's germline CDR1 is SGHRS and CDR2 YFSETQ.

In this sample, this clonotype turned up a few times. V is TRBV6-5 and J is TRBJ1-2, with D uncertain. Trimming cost V 0 bases and J 10 bases, with 9 bases left between them. The CDR3 contains 12 residues. Per the germline V gene, CDR1 is MNHEY and CDR2 is SVGAGI. The CDR3 region is CASSYSGRVYTF. DNA of the CDR3: TGTGCCAGCAGTTACTCCGGACGTGTCTACACCTTC.

The chain carries TRBV5-1 and TRBJ1-1; 7 nucleotides agree with TRBD1. Per germline, CDR1 SGHRS and CDR2 YFSETQ. Germline trimming cut 4 bases from V and 1 base from J; bases unmatched to any gene: 4. The CDR3 covers 14 residues. DNA of the CDR3: TGCGCCAGCAGCGAGGGACAGAGGAACACTGAAGCTTTCTTT. The encoded protein is CASSEGQRNTEAFF.

This clonotype was seen a handful of times. V and J are TRBV20-1 and TRBJ2-2; perhaps TRBD2 as D (6 bases). The V end was cut by 4 bases, the J end by 4 bases, with 13 bases between. Germline V gene sequence: CDR1 DFQATT, CDR2 SNEGSKA (reference sequence). The CDR3 is 14 residues long. The CDR3 DNA sequence: TGCAGTGCTAACGGGGGTCCAGTCACCGGGGAGCTGTTTTTT. As protein: CSANGGPVTGELFF.

The chain uses TRBV18 and TRBJ2-5; TRBD1 agrees at 9 bases. The CDR3 is 15 residues long. V lost 4 bases to trimming and J lost 2 bases; unmatched junction nucleotides: 5. Germline CDR1 is KGHSH and CDR2 is LQKENI. The CDR3 reads CASSQPGQGQETQYF. CDR3 DNA: TGTGCCAGCTCACAACCGGGACAGGGACAAGAGACCCAGTACTTC.

A few counts support this clonotype. The rearrangement links TRBV12-3 or TRBV12-4 to TRBJ1-1; unclear D gene. Trimming shortened V by 6 bases and J by 6 bases, and 8 bases separated the two germline ends. There are 11 residues in the CDR3. CDR3 protein: CASRKGSEAFF. The CDR3 coding sequence is TGTGCCAGCAGGAAGGGTTCTGAAGCTTTCTTT.

This chain links TRBV7-9 with TRBJ1-1; D gene unclear. V was trimmed by 5 bases and J by 3 bases, leaving 13 bases between them. The germline CDR1 and CDR2 sequences are SEHNR and FQNEAQ (reference sequence). There are 14 residues in the CDR3. The DNA of the CDR3 is TGTGCCAGCAGCCCGATAGGGTTGGACACTGAAGCTTTCTTT. It yields the protein CASSPIGLDTEAFF.

This clonotype has only a few counts. V is TRBV20-1 and J is TRBJ1-4; TRBD1 aligns across 12 bases. Losses at the gene ends were 1 base for V and 8 bases for J; bases not matched to a gene: 11. This CDR3 has 17 residues. Germline CDR1 and CDR2: DFQATT and SNEGSKA (reference sequence). DNA of the CDR3: TGCAGTGCTAGAGTGCAGGGGCAGGGACAGGGGGCCGAAAAACTGTTTTTT. Its translation: CSARVQGQGQGAEKLFF.

This clonotype was found a few times. The chain links TRBV20-1 to TRBJ2-3; 14 bases agree with TRBD2. Per germline, CDR1 DFQATT and CDR2 SNEGSKA (reference sequence). This CDR3 contains 18 residues. With 4 bases clipped from V and 3 bases from J, the junction kept 12 bases outside the gene matches. In DNA form, the CDR3 reads TGCAGTGCTAAAGCATACGGGACTAGCGGGAGTCAGACAGATACGCAGTATTTT. Protein product: CSAKAYGTSGSQTDTQYF.